This T cell receptor beta chain emerged from a study of T-cell memory formation after mild COVID-19. Points from the study as a whole: The second-wave clones peaking on day 37 were not confirmed as SARS-CoV-2-specific. Contracting clones localized mainly to CM and EM when CD4+ and mainly to EMRA when CD8+. Later expanders leaned CD4+, whereas day 15 to 85 contracting clones were balanced CD4/CD8.

V was pared by 4 bases and J by 6 bases, with 7 bases of the junction left unmatched. The germline CDR1 and CDR2 sequences are SQVTM and ANQGSEA. CDR3 length equals 14 residues. In regard to this clonotype: Its antigen is currently unknown.

TCR alpha and TCR beta cDNA libraries with sample barcodes and UMIs came from 5'RACE using constant-segment primers. One entry per CDR3 protein results from TCRdb running MiXCR on the 5' RACE reads. Of approximately 560,000 distinct CDR3 sequences listed, 17% were seen once; the top ten hold roughly 7.7%. The J gene is TRBJ2-1, the V gene TRBV29-1; 9 bases agree with TRBD2. The sequence was obtained from an adult woman who had mild COVID-19 (a few samples of this study predate the infection). Cell type and time point are not known. The specimen sequenced was PBMCs or a T cell subset sorted from them (not recorded which). The CDR3 sequence is CSVVGGRAVNEQFF. CDR3 bases: TGCAGCGTTGTGGGCGGGAGGGCCGTCAATGAGCAGTTCTTC.